This T cell receptor (beta chain) was identified in a study of blood T cell repertoires in COVID-19. About the research overall: Italy, Spain and the United States were the sources of the convalescent and acute COVID-19 samples.

How the authors handled the data: Cell counts per sample came from amplifying reference gene primers. The repertoire was sequenced with immunoSEQ multiplex PCR; TCRdb's copy has only in-frame clones and lacks some. V, J and clone size are taken as reported in that table, and D and trimming were inferred from the DNA itself. Counted here are approximately 450,000 clones, around 88% occurring once; the ten biggest clones make up roughly 4.3%. In germline, CDR1 is MNHEY, CDR2 SMNVEV (reference sequence). V was cut by 5 bases and J by 2 bases, with 19 bases left in between. The length of the CDR3 is 17 residues.

The clonotype comes from a young woman with acute or convalescent COVID-19. The source material was peripheral blood. The chain has TRBV27 and TRBJ2-1; D is possibly TRBD2 (5 bases). CDR3 residues: CASSPFGARGTYNEQFF. The CDR3, as DNA: TGTGCCAGCAGTCCATTCGGCGCCCGGGGAACCTACAATGAGCAGTTCTTC.